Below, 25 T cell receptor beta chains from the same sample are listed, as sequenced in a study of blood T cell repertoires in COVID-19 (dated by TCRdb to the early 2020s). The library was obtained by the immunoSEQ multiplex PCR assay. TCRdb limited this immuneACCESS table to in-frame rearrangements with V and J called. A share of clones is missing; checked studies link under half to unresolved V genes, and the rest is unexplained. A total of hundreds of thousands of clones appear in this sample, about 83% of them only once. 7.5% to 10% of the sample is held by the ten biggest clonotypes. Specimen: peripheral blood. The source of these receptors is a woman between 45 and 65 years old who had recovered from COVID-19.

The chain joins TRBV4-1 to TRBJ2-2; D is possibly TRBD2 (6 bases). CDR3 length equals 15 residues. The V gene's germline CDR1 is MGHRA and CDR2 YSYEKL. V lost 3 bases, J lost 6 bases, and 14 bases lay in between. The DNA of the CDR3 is TGCGCCAGCAGCCAGGATGAGGGGAGGTCCGGGGAGCTGTTTTTT. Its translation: CASSQDEGRSGELFF.

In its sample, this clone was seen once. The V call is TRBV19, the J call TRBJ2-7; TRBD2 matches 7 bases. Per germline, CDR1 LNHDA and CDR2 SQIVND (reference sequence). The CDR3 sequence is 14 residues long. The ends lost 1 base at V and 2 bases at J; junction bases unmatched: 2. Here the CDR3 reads CASSIGREPYEQYF. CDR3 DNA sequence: TGTGCCAGTAGTATAGGGCGGGAGCCCTACGAGCAGTACTTC.

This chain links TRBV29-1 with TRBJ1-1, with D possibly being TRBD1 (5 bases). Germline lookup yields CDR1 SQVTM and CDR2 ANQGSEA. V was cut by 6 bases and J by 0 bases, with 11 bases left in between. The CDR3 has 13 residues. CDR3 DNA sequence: TGCAGCGTCCGGGGACTCATGAACACTGAAGCTTTCTTT. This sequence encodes CSVRGLMNTEAFF.

The CDR3 is CAWGDRVRNQPQHF. The DNA for the CDR3 is TGTGCCTGGGGGGACAGGGTTAGAAATCAGCCCCAGCATTTT. This chain uses TRBV30 with TRBJ1-5, with 9 bases lining up with TRBD1. V lost 5 bases, J lost 4 bases, and 6 bases stayed unmatched. This CDR3 has 14 amino acids. Germline V gene sequence: CDR1 GTSNPN, CDR2 SVGIG (reference sequence).

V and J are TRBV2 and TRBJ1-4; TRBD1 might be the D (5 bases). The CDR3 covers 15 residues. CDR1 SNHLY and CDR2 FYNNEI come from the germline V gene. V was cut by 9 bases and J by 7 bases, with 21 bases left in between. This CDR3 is CASKRAEWGGEKLFF. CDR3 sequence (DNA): TGTGCCAGTAAACGGGCAGAGTGGGGGGGTGAAAAACTGTTTTTT.

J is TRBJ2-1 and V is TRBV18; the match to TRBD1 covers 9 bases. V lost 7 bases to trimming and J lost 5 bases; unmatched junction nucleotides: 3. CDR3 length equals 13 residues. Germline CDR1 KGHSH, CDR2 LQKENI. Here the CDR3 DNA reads TGTGCCAGCTACACAGGGGGCAACAATGAGCAGTTCTTC. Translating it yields CASYTGGNNEQFF. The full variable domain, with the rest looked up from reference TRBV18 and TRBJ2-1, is NAGVMQNPRHLVRRRGQEARLRCSPMKGHSHVYWYRQLPEEGLKFMVYLQKENIIDESGMPKERFSAEFPKEGPSILRIQQVVRGDSAAYFCASYTGGNNEQFFGPGTRLTVL.

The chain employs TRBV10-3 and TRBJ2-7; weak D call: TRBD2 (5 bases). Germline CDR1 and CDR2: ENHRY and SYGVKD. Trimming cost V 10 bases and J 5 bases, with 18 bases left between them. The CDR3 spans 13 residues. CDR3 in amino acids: CATRATGSNEQYF. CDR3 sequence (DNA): TGTGCCACTAGGGCCACGGGGTCAAACGAGCAGTACTTC.

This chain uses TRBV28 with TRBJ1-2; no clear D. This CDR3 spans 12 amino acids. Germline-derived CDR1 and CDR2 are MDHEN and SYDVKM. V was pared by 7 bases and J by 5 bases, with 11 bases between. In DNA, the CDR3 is TGTGCCAGCACCTCCGGCGGGTATGGCTACACCTTC. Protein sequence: CASTSGGYGYTF.

CDR3 nucleotide sequence: TGCGCCAGCGGGAAACCCGGGACAGGGGCGCCCGGGGAGCTGTTTTTT. The encoded protein is CASGKPGTGAPGELFF. The chain has TRBV4-1 and TRBJ2-2; 10 bases map to TRBD1. This CDR3 is built from 16 residues. The V gene end was trimmed by 8 bases and the J gene end by 6 bases; junction bases not matched to a gene: 12. The germline V gene has CDR1 MGHRA and CDR2 YSYEKL.

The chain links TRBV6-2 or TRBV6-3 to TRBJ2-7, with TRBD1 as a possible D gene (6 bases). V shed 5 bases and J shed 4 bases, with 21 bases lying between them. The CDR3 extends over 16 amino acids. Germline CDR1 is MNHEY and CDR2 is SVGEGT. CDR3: CASSDLAGTPNYEQYF. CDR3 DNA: TGTGCCAGCAGTGACCTTGCCGGGACACCTAATTACGAGCAGTACTTC.

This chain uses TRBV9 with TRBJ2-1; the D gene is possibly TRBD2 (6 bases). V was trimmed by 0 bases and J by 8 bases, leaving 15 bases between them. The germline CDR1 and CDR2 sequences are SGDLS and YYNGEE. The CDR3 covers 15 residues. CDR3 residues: CASSVVGGAVDEQFF. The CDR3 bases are TGTGCCAGCAGCGTAGTAGGCGGGGCGGTTGATGAGCAGTTCTTC.

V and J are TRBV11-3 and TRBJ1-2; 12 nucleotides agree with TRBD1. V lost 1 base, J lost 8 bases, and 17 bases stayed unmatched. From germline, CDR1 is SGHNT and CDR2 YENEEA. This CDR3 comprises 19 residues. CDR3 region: CASSLGILRDRGRLRGYTF. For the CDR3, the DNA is TGTGCCAGCAGCTTAGGAATCCTTCGGGACAGGGGGCGCCTACGGGGCTACACCTTC.

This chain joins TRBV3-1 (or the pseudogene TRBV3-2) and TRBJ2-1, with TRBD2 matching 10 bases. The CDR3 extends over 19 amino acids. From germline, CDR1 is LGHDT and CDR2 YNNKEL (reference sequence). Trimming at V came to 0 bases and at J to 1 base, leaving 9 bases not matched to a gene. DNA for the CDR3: TGTGCCAGCAGCCAAGATGGTCTAGCGGGAGACAGTTCCTACAATGAGCAGTTCTTC. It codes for CASSQDGLAGDSSYNEQFF.

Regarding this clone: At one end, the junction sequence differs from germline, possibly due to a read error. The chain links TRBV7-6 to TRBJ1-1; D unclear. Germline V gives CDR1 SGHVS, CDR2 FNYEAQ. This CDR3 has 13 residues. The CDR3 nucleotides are TGTGCCAGCAGGTTAGGAGGAAACACTGAAGCTTTCTTT. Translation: CASRLGGNTEAFF.

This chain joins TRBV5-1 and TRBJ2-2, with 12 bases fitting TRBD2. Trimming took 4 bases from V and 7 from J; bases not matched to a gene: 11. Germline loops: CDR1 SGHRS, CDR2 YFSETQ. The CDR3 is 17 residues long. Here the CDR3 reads CASSAPLAGGLHGELFF. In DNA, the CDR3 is TGCGCCAGCAGCGCCCCTCTAGCGGGGGGGCTGCACGGGGAGCTGTTTTTT.

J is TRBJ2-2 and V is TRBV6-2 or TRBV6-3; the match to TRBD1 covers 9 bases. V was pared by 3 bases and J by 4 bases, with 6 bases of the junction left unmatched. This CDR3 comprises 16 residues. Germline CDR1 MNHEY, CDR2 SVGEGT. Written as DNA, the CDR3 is TGTGCCAGCAGTTATTTGCTGACAGGGGGCACCGGGGAGCTGTTTTTT. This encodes CASSYLLTGGTGELFF.

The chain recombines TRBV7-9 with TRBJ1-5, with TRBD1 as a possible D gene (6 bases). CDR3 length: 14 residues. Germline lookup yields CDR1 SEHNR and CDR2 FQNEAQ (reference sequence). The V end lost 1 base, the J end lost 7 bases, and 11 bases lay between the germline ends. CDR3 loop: CASSLEGVFQPQHF. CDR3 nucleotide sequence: TGTGCCAGCAGCTTAGAGGGGGTCTTCCAGCCCCAGCATTTT. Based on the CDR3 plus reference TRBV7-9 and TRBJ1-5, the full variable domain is DTGVSQNPRHKITKRGQNVTFRCDPISEHNRLYWYRQTLGQGPEFLTYFQNEAQLEKSRLLSDRFSAERPKGSFSTLEIQRTEQGDSAMYLCASSLEGVFQPQHFGDGTRLSIL.

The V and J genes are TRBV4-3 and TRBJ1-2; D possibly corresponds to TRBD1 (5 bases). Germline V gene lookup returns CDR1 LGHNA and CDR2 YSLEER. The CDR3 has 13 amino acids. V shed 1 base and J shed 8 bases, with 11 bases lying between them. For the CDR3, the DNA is TGCGCCAGCAGCCAAGTTCAGGGTATGGGCTACACCTTC. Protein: CASSQVQGMGYTF.

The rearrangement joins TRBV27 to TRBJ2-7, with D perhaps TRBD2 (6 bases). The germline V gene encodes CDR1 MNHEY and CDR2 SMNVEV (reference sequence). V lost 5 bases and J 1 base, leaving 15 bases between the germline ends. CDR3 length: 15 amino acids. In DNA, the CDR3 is TGTGCCAGCAGTCACCACTCAAGCGGGTCCTACGAGCAGTACTTC. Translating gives CASSHHSSGSYEQYF.

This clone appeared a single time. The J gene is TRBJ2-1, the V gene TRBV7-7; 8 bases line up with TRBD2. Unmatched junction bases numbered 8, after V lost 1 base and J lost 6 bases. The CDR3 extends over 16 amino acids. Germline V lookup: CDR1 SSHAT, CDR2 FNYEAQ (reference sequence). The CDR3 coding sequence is TGTGCCAGCAGCTTAGAAAGCGGGAGCACGGTCAATGAGCAGTTCTTC. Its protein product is CASSLESGSTVNEQFF. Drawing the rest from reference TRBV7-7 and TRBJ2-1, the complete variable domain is GAGVSQSPRYKVTKRGQDVTLRCDPISSHATLYWYQQALGQGPEFLTYFNYEAQPDKSGLPSDRFSAERPEGSISTLTIQRTEQRDSAMYRCASSLESGSTVNEQFFGPGTRLTVL.

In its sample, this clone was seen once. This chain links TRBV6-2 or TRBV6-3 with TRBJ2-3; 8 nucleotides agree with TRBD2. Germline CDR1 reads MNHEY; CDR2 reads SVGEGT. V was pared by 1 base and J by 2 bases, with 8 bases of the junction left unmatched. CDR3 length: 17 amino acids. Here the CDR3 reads CASSYLSGGPNTDTQYF. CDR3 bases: TGTGCCAGCAGTTACTTAAGCGGGGGACCCAACACAGATACGCAGTATTTT.

The CDR3 DNA is TGTGCCAGCAGCTTGGGGGGAGCGGGAGGGCCCGTGAACGAGCAGTACTTC. It is translated as CASSLGGAGGPVNEQYF. J is TRBJ2-7 and V is TRBV5-4; TRBD2 aligns across 10 bases. V shed 0 bases, J shed 5 bases, and the junction held 11 bases outside the gene matches. The CDR3 has 17 amino acids. Looked up from germline, CDR1 is SGHNT and CDR2 is YYREEE (reference sequence).

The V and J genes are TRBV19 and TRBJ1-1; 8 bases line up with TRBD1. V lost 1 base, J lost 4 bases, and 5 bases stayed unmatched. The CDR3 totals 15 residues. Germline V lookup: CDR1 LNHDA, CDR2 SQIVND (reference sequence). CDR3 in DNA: TGTGCCAGTAGTATAGGCGGGACAGGAGGCACTGAAGCTTTCTTT. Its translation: CASSIGGTGGTEAFF.

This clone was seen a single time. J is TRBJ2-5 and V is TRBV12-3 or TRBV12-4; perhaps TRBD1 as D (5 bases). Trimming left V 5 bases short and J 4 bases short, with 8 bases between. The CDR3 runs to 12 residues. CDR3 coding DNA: TGTGCCAGCAGTAGGGGATCAGAGACCCAGTACTTC. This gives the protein CASSRGSETQYF.

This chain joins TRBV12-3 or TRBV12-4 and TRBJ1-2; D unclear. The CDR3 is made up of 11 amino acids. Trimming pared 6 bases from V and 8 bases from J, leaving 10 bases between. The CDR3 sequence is CASSSNLGYTF. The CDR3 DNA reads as TGTGCCAGCAGCAGTAATTTAGGCTACACCTTC.